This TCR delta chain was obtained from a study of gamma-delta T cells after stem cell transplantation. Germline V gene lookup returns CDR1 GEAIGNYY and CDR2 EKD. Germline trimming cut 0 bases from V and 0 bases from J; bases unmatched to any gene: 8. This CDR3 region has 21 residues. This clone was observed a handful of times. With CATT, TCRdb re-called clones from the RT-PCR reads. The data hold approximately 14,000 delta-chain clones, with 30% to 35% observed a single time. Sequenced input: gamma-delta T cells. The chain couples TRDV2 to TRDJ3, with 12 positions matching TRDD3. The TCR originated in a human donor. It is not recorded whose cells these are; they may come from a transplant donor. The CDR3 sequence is CACDTDLGDTPSSWDTRQMFF. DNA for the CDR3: TGTGCCTGTGACACCGATCTGGGGGATACGCCGAGCTCCTGGGACACCCGACAGATGTTTTTC.